Reported below is one TCR beta chain. The antigen remains unidentified. This entry belongs to a study of vaccination effects on CD4 cells after COVID-19. Broader study findings: The study got few convalescent patients and did not collect any early post-infection timepoints.

The V gene's germline CDR1 is KGHSH and CDR2 LQKENI. Trimming took 3 bases from V and 5 from J, leaving 7 bases between them. The CDR3 has 13 amino acids. Only in-frame clones appear in the TCRdb table, and some are missing; sequencing was by immunoSEQ multiplex PCR. The sample includes tens of thousands of clones, around 69% of them seen just once. Sequencing in the ViraFEST assay came after antigen-specific CD4+ T cells had been expanded with viral peptide pools, which were used to stimulate PBMC. After less than 11 days in culture, the CD4+ T cells were isolated. Nucleocapsid antibodies stayed negative before and after vaccination, showing no earlier SARS-CoV-2 infection.

Sequencing was performed on CD4+ T cells from PBMCs cultured with HCoV-NL63 spike peptides, taken before COVID-19 vaccination. The V call is TRBV18, the J call TRBJ1-4; D uncertain. The TCR originated in a human donor who received a COVID-19 vaccine. CDR3 region: CASSPSGNEKLFF. The CDR3 DNA reads TGTGCCAGCTCACCTTCGGGGAATGAAAAACTGTTTTTT.